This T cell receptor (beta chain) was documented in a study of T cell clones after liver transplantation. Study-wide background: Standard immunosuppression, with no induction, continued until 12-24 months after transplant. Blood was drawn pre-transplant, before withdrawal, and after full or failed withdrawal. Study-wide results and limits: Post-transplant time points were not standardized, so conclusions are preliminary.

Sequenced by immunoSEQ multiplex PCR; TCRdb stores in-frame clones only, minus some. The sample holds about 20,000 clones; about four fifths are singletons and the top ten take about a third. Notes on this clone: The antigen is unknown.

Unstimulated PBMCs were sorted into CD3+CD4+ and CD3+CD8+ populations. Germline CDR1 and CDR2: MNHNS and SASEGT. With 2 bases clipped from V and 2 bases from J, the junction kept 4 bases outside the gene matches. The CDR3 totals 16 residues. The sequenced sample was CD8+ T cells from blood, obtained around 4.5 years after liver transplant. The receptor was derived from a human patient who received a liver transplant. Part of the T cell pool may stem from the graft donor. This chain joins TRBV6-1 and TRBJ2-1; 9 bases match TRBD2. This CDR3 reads CASSESVAGAYNEQFF. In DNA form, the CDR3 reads TGTGCCAGCAGTGAATCGGTAGCGGGGGCCTACAATGAGCAGTTCTTC.